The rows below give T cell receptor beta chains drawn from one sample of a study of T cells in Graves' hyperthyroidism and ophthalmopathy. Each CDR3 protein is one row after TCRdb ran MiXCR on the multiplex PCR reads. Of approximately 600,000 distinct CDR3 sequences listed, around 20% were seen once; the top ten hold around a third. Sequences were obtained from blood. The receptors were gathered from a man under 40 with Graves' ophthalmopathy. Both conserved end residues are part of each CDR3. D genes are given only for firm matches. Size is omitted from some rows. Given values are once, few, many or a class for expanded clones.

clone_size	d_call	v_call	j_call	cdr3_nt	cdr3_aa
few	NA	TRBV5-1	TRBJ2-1	TGCGCCAGCAGCTCCCAACCCTCCGGGACAGAGCAGTTCTTC	CASSSQPSGTEQFF
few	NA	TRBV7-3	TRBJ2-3	TGTGCCAGCAGCTCATCCGGGACTTACACAGATACGCAGTATTTT	CASSSSGTYTDTQYF
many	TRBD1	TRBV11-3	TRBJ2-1	TGTGCCAGCAGCTCCAGGACAGGGGACCGGTCCTACAATGAGCAGTTCTTC	CASSSRTGDRSYNEQFF
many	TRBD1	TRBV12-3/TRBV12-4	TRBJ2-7	TGTGCCAGCAGTTTCGATGACAGGGCCTACGAGCAGTACTTC	CASSFDDRAYEQYF
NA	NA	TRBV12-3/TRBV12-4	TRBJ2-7	TGTGCCAGCAGTTTAATTAGCCGCCTCTACGAGCAGTACTTC	CASSLISRLYEQYF
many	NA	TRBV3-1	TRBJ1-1	TGTGCCAGCAGCCCCTGGGGCACTGAAGCTTTCTTT	CASSPWGTEAFF
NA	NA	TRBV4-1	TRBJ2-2	TGCGCCAGCAGCGATACAGGGACCGGGGAGCTGTTTTTT	CASSDTGTGELFF
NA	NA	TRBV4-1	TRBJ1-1	TGCGCCAGCAGCCAAGATCGGACTGAAGCTTTCTTT	CASSQDRTEAFF
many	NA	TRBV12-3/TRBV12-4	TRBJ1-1	TGTGCCAGCAGCTTTACAGGGAACACTGAAGCTTTCTTT	CASSFTGNTEAFF
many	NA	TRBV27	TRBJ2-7	TGTGCCAGCAGTATGTCCCCGGTAGCGCCTTCCTACGAGCAGTACTTC	CASSMSPVAPSYEQYF
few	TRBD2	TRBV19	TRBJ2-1	TGTGCCAGCAAAGAGAAGCGGGAGCTGACCTACAATGAGCAGTTCTTC	CASKEKRELTYNEQFF
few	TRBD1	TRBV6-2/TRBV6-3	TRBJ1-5	TGTGCCAGCAGAGGACAGGCGGCTGAGCCCCAGCATTTT	CASRGQAAEPQHF
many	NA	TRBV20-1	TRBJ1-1	TGCAGTGCTAGAGAGCGGGGGATGAACACTGAAGCTTTCTTT	CSARERGMNTEAFF
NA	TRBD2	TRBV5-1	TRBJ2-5	TGCGCCAGCAGCTTGGCCAGGTCTAGCGGGAACCAAGAGACCCAGTACTTC	CASSLARSSGNQETQYF
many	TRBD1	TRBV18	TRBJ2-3	TGTGCCAGCTCGCCGGGACAGGGGGTTACAGATACGCAGTATTTT	CASSPGQGVTDTQYF
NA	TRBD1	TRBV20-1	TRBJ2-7	TGCAGTGCTAGGAACAGGGGCGACGAGCAGTACTTC	CSARNRGDEQYF
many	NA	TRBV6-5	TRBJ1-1	TGTGCCAGCAGTTACTTACAGGGAACTGAAGCTTTCTTT	CASSYLQGTEAFF
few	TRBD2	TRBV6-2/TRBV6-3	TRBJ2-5	TGTGCCAGCAGTTGGCTAGCGGGAGCAGAGACCCAGTACTTC	CASSWLAGAETQYF
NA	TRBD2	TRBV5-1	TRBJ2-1	TGTGCCAGCAGCCCGGGACTAGCGGCTACGAATGAGCAGTTCTTC	CASSPGLAATNEQFF
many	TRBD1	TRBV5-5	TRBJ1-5	TGTGCCAGCAGCTCCGGGACAGGGGTTGAGCAGCCCCAGCATTTT	CASSSGTGVEQPQHF
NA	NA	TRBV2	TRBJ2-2	TGTGCCAGCAGTGTAGGACAAGTCATCGCGAACACCGGGGAGCTGTTTTTT	CASSVGQVIANTGELFF
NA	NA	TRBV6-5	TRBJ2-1	TGTGCCAGCAGTTACTCAGGGCGGGGTGGCGGTGAGCAGTTCTTC	CASSYSGRGGGEQFF
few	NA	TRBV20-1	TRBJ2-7	TGCAGTGCTAAGCGACAGTCCTACGAGCAGTACTTC	CSAKRQSYEQYF
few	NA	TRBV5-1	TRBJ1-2	TGCGCCAACAGCTTGGCCGTCAACGCTAACTATGGCTACACCTTC	CANSLAVNANYGYTF
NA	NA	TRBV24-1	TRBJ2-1	TGTGCCACCAGTGACCCTCCCGTGATGGGTGATGAGCAGTTCTTC	CATSDPPVMGDEQFF
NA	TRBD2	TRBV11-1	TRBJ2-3	TGTGCCAGCAACATCCTTGGGGGGGAAACAGATACGCAGTATTTT	CASNILGGETDTQYF
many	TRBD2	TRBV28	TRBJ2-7	TGTGCCAGCAGGCGAGCGGGGCTCTCCTACGAGCAGTACTTC	CASRRAGLSYEQYF
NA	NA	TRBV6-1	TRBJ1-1	TGTGCCTTATACGACAGAAACACTGAAGCTTTCTTT	CALYDRNTEAFF
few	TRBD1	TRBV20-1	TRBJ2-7	TGCAGTGCCAGGGACAGGCGTACCTACGAGCAGTACTTC	CSARDRRTYEQYF
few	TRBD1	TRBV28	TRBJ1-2	TGTGCCAGCAGTCCGCCGGGACAGCCGGCGGATGGCTACACCTTC	CASSPPGQPADGYTF
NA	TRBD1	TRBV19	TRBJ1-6	TGTGCCAGTAGCCCCGGGCGTCAGGGGGCTTATTCACCCCTCCACTTT	CASSPGRQGAYSPLHF
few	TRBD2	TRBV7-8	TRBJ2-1	TGTGCCAGCAGCACACAAGGGACTAGCGGACCAAATGAGCAGTTCTTC	CASSTQGTSGPNEQFF
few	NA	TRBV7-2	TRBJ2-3	TGTGCCAGCAGCACCCACAAGAGCAATACGCAGTATTTT	CASSTHKSNTQYF
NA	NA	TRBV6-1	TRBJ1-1	TGTGCCAGCAGTGTCAACCCGATGAACACTGAAGCTTTCTTT	CASSVNPMNTEAFF
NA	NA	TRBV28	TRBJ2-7	TGTGCCAGCAGTTTAGGGGGCGGCCGCTACGAGCAGTACTTC	CASSLGGGRYEQYF
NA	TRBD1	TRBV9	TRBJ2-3	TGTGCCAGCGCAGGACAGGGGAACACAGATACGCAGTATTTT	CASAGQGNTDTQYF
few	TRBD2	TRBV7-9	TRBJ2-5	TGTGCCAGCAGCTTTCCAGCGGGAGAAGAGACCCAGTACTTC	CASSFPAGEETQYF
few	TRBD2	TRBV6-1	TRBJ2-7	TGTGCCAGCAGTGAAGATGGACTAGCGGGAGACCCTTTCTACGAGCAGTACTTC	CASSEDGLAGDPFYEQYF
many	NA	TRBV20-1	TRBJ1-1	TGCAGTGCTAGAGATCAGTTAGGGCCGAACACTGAAGCTTTCTTT	CSARDQLGPNTEAFF
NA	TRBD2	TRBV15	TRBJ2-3	TGTGCCACCAGACTAGCGGGAAGAAGGGATACGCAGTATTTT	CATRLAGRRDTQYF
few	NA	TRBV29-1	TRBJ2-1	TGCAGCGGGGGCCTTAGCAATGAGCAGTTCTTC	CSGGLSNEQFF
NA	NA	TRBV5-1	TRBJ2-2	TGCGCCAGCAGCCCGTCACTAGTCTCCCGAAGAAGTGGAAGAACCGGGGAGCTGTTTTTT	CASSPSLVSRRSGRTGELFF
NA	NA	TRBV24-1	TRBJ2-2	TGTGCCACCAGTGAACCGAAGGCGCAGGGAGCCGGGGAGCTGTTTTTT	CATSEPKAQGAGELFF
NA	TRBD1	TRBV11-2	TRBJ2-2	TGTGCCAGCAGCTTCTCGGACAGGGTGGACACCGGGGAGCTGTTTTTT	CASSFSDRVDTGELFF
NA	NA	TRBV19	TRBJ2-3	TGTGCCACCGCGGCCCCTTCGCTGGAATACACAGATACGCAGTATTTT	CATAAPSLEYTDTQYF
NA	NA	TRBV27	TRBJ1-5	TGTGCCAGCAGTTTATCGGCCGGGAATCAGCCCCAGCATTTT	CASSLSAGNQPQHF
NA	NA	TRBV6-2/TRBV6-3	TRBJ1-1	TGTGCCAGCAGTCAGACACGACAGAGATCTACTGAAGCTTTCTTT	CASSQTRQRSTEAFF
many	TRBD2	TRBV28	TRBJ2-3	TGTGCCAGCAGTTTACTAGCGGGAGTCACAGATACGCAGTATTTT	CASSLLAGVTDTQYF
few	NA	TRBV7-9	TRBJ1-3	TGTGCCGTATCCGAACACGGAGAATCTGGAAACACCATATATTTT	CAVSEHGESGNTIYF
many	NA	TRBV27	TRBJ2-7	TGTGCCAGCAGTTTAGGGACGAAGGACGAGCAGTACTTC	CASSLGTKDEQYF
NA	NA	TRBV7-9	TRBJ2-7	TGTGCCAGCAGCCTGTCAGGGCCAATCCCCGAGCAGTACTTC	CASSLSGPIPEQYF
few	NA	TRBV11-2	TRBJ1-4	TGTGCCAGCAGCTTATCGTCGGGGGAAAAACTGTTTTTT	CASSLSSGEKLFF
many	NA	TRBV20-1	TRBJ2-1	TGCAGTGCTAGAGATCCGACAGGAGGAAATGAGCAGTTCTTC	CSARDPTGGNEQFF
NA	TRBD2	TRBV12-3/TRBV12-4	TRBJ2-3	TGTGCCAGCAGTGGGGCGGGGGGGAACACAGATACGCAGTATTTT	CASSGAGGNTDTQYF
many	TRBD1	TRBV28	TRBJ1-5	TGTGCCAGCAGAGAAACAGGGGGTTCGGTTCAGCCCCAGCATTTT	CASRETGGSVQPQHF